The 18 T cell receptor beta chains reported below all come from one sample, sequenced in a study of control samples from healthy donors and cancer patients. Sequencing used immunoSEQ multiplex PCR; TCRdb keeps in-frame clones, though not all of them. Of fewer than 40,000 clones detected, approximately 94% appear once; the ten largest clones hold 6.6%. The material sequenced was blood. The receptors come from a man aged 55 to 70 in good health.

Of note for this clone: Other DNA sequences in the same sample also yield this CDR3. The chain couples TRBV5-4 to TRBJ2-2; D might be TRBD2 (7 bases). The V end lost 4 bases, the J end lost 3 bases, and 19 bases lay between the germline ends. Looked up from germline, CDR1 is SGHNT and CDR2 is YYREEE (reference sequence). This CDR3 region has 17 residues. The chain's CDR3 is CASSGGGRGPDTGELFF. For the CDR3, the DNA is TGTGCCAGCAGCGGGGGGGGCAGGGGCCCTGACACCGGGGAGCTGTTTTTT. Combining the CDR3 with reference TRBV5-4 and TRBJ2-2 gives the whole variable domain ETGVTQSPTHLIKTRGQQVTLRCSSQSGHNTVSWYQQALGQGPQFIFQYYREEENGRGNFPPRFSGLQFPNYSSELNVNALELDDSALYLCASSGGGRGPDTGELFFGEGSRLTVL.

V usage is TRBV20-1 and J usage is TRBJ2-3; D not resolved. In germline, CDR1 is DFQATT, CDR2 SNEGSKA (reference sequence). Trimming cost V 8 bases and J 4 bases, with 10 bases left between them. CDR3 size: 11 residues. The CDR3 nucleotides are TGCAGTCTGCTCGGGTCAGATACGCAGTATTTT. This sequence encodes CSLLGSDTQYF.

The chain is built from TRBV20-1 and TRBJ1-1; D is undetermined. The CDR3 consists of 12 residues. The germline V gene encodes CDR1 DFQATT and CDR2 SNEGSKA (reference sequence). Trimming pared 4 bases from V and 3 bases from J, leaving 9 bases between. CDR3 coding DNA: TGCAGTGCTAATGACGGGGACACTGAAGCTTTCTTT. Amino acids: CSANDGDTEAFF.

This chain joins TRBV27 and TRBJ1-5; D perhaps matches TRBD1 (5 bases). The CDR3 is made up of 15 amino acids. The V end lost 2 bases, the J end lost 0 bases, and 8 bases lay between the germline ends. Germline-derived CDR1 and CDR2 are MNHEY and SMNVEV (reference sequence). Here the CDR3 reads CASSLIGTSNQPQHF. The CDR3 DNA reads TGTGCCAGCAGTTTAATAGGGACTAGCAATCAGCCCCAGCATTTT.

This chain uses TRBV5-1 with TRBJ2-7; 8 positions match TRBD1. After removal of 0 bases from V and 5 bases from J, the junction contained 7 bases not matched to a gene. The germline CDR1 and CDR2 sequences are SGHRS and YFSETQ. This CDR3 spans 15 amino acids. The CDR3 coding sequence is TGCGCCAGCAGCTTGGCCCGGACAGGGAATGACGAGCAGTACTTC. Translating it yields CASSLARTGNDEQYF.

CDR3 loop: CASSQEGGMRGYTF. CDR3 nucleotide sequence: TGTGCCAGCAGCCAAGAAGGGGGCATGCGAGGCTACACCTTC. This chain joins TRBV3-1 (or the pseudogene TRBV3-2) and TRBJ1-2; the match to TRBD1 covers 7 bases. V was clipped by 0 bases and J by 8 bases; unmatched bases: 6. In germline, CDR1 is LGHDT, CDR2 YNNKEL (reference sequence). This CDR3 is built from 14 residues.

This chain joins TRBV2 and TRBJ1-6, with D tentatively TRBD1 (6 bases). The CDR3 consists of 16 residues. Germline-derived CDR1 and CDR2 are SNHLY and FYNNEI. Trimming took off 1 base at V and 6 bases at J, with 13 bases between the two ends. The CDR3: CASSEDRVVRNSPLHF. For the CDR3, the DNA is TGTGCCAGCAGTGAAGACAGGGTAGTCCGTAATTCACCCCTCCACTTT. The variable domain in full, completed from reference TRBV2 and TRBJ1-6, reads EPEVTQTPSHQVTQMGQEVILRCVPISNHLYFYWYRQILGQKVEFLVSFYNNEISEKSEIFDDQFSVERPDGSNFTLKIRSTKLEDSAMYFCASSEDRVVRNSPLHFGNGTRLTVT.

The sample holds one count of this clone. The chain links TRBV12-5 to TRBJ2-7; D gene ambiguous. Germline V gene data show CDR1 as LGHNT and CDR2 as FRNRAP. The CDR3 length is 13 residues. V shed 0 bases and J shed 5 bases, with 8 bases lying between them. The CDR3 loop reads CASGLVLGNEQYF. The CDR3 DNA reads TGTGCTAGTGGTTTGGTACTGGGAAACGAGCAGTACTTC.

The CDR3 protein is CASRGTGTGYTF. CDR3 DNA: TGTGCCAGCAGGGGGACAGGGACTGGCTACACCTTC. The rearrangement uses TRBV6-5 and TRBJ1-2; 9 bases agree with TRBD1. CDR3 size: 12 residues. Germline assignment: CDR1 MNHEY and CDR2 SVGAGI. V trimming: 6 bases; J trimming: 7 bases; junction bases outside the gene matches: 3.

The chain joins TRBV7-3 to TRBJ2-3; 9 bases match TRBD1. The V segment lost 0 bases and the J segment 3 bases; nucleotides outside the gene matches: 1. Germline CDR1 SGHTA, CDR2 FQGTGA. This CDR3 contains 15 residues. Here the CDR3 reads CASSLTGTGTDTQYF. CDR3 in DNA: TGTGCCAGCAGCTTAACCGGGACAGGGACAGATACGCAGTATTTT.

The J gene is TRBJ2-7, the V gene TRBV18; 8 nucleotides line up with TRBD1. The germline gives CDR1 KGHSH, CDR2 LQKENI. The ends lost 4 bases at V and 3 bases at J; junction bases unmatched: 8. There are 15 residues in the CDR3. The CDR3 spells CASSRDRTGSYEQYF. The DNA of the CDR3 is TGTGCCAGCTCACGGGACAGGACAGGCAGCTACGAGCAGTACTTC. Filled out from reference TRBV18 and TRBJ2-7, the complete variable domain reads NAGVMQNPRHLVRRRGQEARLRCSPMKGHSHVYWYRQLPEEGLKFMVYLQKENIIDESGMPKERFSAEFPKEGPSILRIQQVVRGDSAAYFCASSRDRTGSYEQYFGPGTRLTVT.

CDR3 sequence (DNA): TGTGCCAGTAGTATACTAAACACCGGGGAGCTGTTTTTT. Encoded protein: CASSILNTGELFF. This chain joins TRBV19 and TRBJ2-2; no firm D call. Trimming took off 2 bases at V and 2 bases at J, with 3 bases between the two ends. The CDR3 covers 13 residues. Looked up from germline, CDR1 is LNHDA and CDR2 is SQIVND (reference sequence).

This chain joins TRBV7-3 and TRBJ2-2, with D unresolved. Trimming left V 2 bases short and J 3 bases short, with 1 base between. The CDR3 spans 12 residues. Germline-derived CDR1 and CDR2 are SGHTA and FQGTGA. The CDR3 bases are TGTGCCAGCAGCTTAGACACCGGGGAGCTGTTTTTT. This translates into CASSLDTGELFF.

The gene calls are TRBV19 and TRBJ1-4; D perhaps matches TRBD1 (6 bases). V was trimmed by 5 bases and J by 3 bases, leaving 16 bases between them. Germline V gene data show CDR1 as LNHDA and CDR2 as SQIVND (reference sequence). CDR3 size: 16 residues. The CDR3 DNA follows: TGTGCCAGTAGTCTCTACGGACAGCGCCCTAATGAAAAACTGTTTTTT. Translated: CASSLYGQRPNEKLFF. The full variable domain, completed using reference TRBV19 and TRBJ1-4, is DGGITQSPKYLFRKEGQNVTLSCEQNLNHDAMYWYRQDPGQGLRLIYYSQIVNDFQKGDIAEGYSVSREKKESFPLTVTSAQKNPTAFYLCASSLYGQRPNEKLFFGSGTQLSVL.

The V call is TRBV19, the J call TRBJ1-1; maybe TRBD1 (6 bases). Germline loops: CDR1 LNHDA, CDR2 SQIVND (reference sequence). Trimming left V 3 bases short and J 0 bases short, with 14 bases between. CDR3 length: 16 amino acids. The CDR3 reads CASSIMGGSMNTEAFF. The CDR3 DNA sequence: TGTGCCAGTAGTATTATGGGGGGCAGCATGAACACTGAAGCTTTCTTT. Together with reference TRBV19 and TRBJ1-1, the CDR3 gives the full variable domain: DGGITQSPKYLFRKEGQNVTLSCEQNLNHDAMYWYRQDPGQGLRLIYYSQIVNDFQKGDIAEGYSVSREKKESFPLTVTSAQKNPTAFYLCASSIMGGSMNTEAFFGQGTRLTVV.

The chain joins TRBV18 to TRBJ2-7; D is perhaps TRBD1 or TRBD2 (5 bases each). Germline V lookup: CDR1 KGHSH, CDR2 LQKENI. CDR3 length equals 13 residues. V lost 3 bases, J lost 1 base, and 7 bases lay in between. The CDR3 region has the DNA TGTGCCAGCTCACCCGGGGCTTCCTACGAGCAGTACTTC. Residues: CASSPGASYEQYF.

The V and J genes are TRBV10-2 and TRBJ2-5; TRBD2 aligns across 10 bases. The CDR3 has 14 amino acids. Trimming removed 5 bases from V and 4 bases from J; junction bases left unmatched: 4. CDR1 is WSHSY, CDR2 SAAADI, per germline. The CDR3 spells CASSSGGAGETQYF. CDR3 nucleotide sequence: TGCGCCAGCAGTAGCGGGGGGGCGGGAGAGACCCAGTACTTC.

By sample share, this clone is medium-sized. The chain is built from TRBV19 and TRBJ1-5; tentative D call: TRBD1 (5 bases). This CDR3 spans 14 amino acids. Germline V gene sequence: CDR1 LNHDA, CDR2 SQIVND (reference sequence). Trimming stripped 9 bases from V and 4 bases from J, with 16 bases between. This CDR3 reads CASGGSYLNQPQHF. The CDR3, as DNA: TGTGCCAGCGGGGGAAGCTACCTTAATCAGCCCCAGCATTTT. The variable domain in full, with the rest retrieved from reference TRBV19 and TRBJ1-5, is DGGITQSPKYLFRKEGQNVTLSCEQNLNHDAMYWYRQDPGQGLRLIYYSQIVNDFQKGDIAEGYSVSREKKESFPLTVTSAQKNPTAFYLCASGGSYLNQPQHFGDGTRLSIL.